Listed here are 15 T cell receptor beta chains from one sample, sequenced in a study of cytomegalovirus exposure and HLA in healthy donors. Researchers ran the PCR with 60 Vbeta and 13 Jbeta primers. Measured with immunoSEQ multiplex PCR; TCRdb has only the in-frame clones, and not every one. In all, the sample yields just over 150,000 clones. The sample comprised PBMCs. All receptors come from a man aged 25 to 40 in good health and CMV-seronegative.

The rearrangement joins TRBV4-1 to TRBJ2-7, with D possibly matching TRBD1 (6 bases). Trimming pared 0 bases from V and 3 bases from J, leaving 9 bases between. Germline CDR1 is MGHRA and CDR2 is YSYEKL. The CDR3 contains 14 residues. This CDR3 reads CASSQEDRVYEQYF. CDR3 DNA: TGCGCCAGCAGCCAAGAGGACAGAGTCTACGAGCAGTACTTC.

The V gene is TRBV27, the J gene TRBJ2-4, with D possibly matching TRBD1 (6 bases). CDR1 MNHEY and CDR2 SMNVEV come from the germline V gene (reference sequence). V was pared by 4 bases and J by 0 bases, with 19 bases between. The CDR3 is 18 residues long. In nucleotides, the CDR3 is TGTGCCAGCAGTTCTATTACAGGGTACTATCTAGCCAAAAACATTCAGTACTTC. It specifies CASSSITGYYLAKNIQYF.

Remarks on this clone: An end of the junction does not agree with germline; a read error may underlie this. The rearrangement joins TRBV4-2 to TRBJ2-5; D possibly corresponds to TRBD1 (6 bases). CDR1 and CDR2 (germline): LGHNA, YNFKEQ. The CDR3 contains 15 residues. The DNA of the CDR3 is TGTGCCAGCAGCCAAGGGCAGGGGAACCAAGGGACCCAGTACTTC. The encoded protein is CASSQGQGNQGTQYF.

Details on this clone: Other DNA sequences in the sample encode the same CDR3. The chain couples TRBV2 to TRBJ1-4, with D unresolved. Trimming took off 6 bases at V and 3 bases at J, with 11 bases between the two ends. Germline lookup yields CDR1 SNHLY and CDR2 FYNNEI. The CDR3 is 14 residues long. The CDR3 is CASRSGTSNEKLFF. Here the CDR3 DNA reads TGTGCCAGCAGAAGCGGCACATCTAATGAAAAACTGTTTTTT.

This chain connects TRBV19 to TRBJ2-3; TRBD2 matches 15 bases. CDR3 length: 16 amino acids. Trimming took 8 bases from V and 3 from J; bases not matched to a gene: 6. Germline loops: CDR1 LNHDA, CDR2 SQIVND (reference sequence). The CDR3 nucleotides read TGTGCCAGTTCAGGACTAGCGGGAGGGTGGACAGATACGCAGTATTTT. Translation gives CASSGLAGGWTDTQYF. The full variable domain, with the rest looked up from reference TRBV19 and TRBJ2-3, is DGGITQSPKYLFRKEGQNVTLSCEQNLNHDAMYWYRQDPGQGLRLIYYSQIVNDFQKGDIAEGYSVSREKKESFPLTVTSAQKNPTAFYLCASSGLAGGWTDTQYFGPGTRLTVL.

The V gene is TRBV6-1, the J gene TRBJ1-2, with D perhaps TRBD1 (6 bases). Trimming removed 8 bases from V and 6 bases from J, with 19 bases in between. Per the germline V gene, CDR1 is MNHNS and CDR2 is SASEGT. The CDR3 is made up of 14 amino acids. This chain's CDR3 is CASHEQGKENGYTF. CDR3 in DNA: TGTGCCAGCCATGAGCAGGGGAAGGAGAATGGCTACACCTTC.

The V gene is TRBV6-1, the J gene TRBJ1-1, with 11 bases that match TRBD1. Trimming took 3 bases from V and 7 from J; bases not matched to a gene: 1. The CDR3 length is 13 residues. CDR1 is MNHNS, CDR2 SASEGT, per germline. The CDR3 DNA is TGTGCCAGCAGTGAGGGACAGGGGGTTGAAGCTTTCTTT. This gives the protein CASSEGQGVEAFF.

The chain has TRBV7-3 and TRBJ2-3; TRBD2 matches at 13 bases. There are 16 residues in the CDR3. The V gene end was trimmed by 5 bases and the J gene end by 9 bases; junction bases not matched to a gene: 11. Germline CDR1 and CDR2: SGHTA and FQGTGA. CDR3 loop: CASSASGTSGVMTQYF. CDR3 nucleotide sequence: TGTGCCAGCAGCGCCTCCGGGACTAGCGGGGTTATGACGCAGTATTTT.

In DNA, the CDR3 is TGTGCCAGCAGTGAACCCCCTGTGCAGTTCTTC. The encoded protein is CASSEPPVQFF. The gene calls are TRBV6-1 and TRBJ2-1, with D uncertain. Germline CDR1 MNHNS, CDR2 SASEGT. Trimming stripped 2 bases from V and 12 bases from J, with 8 bases between. The CDR3 runs to 11 residues.

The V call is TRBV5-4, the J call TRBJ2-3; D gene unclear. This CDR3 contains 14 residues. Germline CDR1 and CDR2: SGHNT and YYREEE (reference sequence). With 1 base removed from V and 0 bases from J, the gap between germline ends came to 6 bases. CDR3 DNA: TGTGCCAGCAGCTTGAAGGAGAGCACAGATACGCAGTATTTT. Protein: CASSLKESTDTQYF. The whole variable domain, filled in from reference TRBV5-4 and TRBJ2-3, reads ETGVTQSPTHLIKTRGQQVTLRCSSQSGHNTVSWYQQALGQGPQFIFQYYREEENGRGNFPPRFSGLQFPNYSSELNVNALELDDSALYLCASSLKESTDTQYFGPGTRLTVL.

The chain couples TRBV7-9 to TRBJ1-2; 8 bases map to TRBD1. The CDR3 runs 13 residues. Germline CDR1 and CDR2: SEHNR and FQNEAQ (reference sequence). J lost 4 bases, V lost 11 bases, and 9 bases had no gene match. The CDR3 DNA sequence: TGTGCCTCTCAGGGGGCGCGCGGCTATGGCTACACCTTC. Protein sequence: CASQGARGYGYTF.

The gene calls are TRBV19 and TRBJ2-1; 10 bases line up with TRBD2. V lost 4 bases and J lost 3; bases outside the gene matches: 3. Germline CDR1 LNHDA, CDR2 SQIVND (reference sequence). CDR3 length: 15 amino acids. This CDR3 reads CASSTLAGDYNEQFF. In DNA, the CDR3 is TGTGCCAGTAGTACCCTAGCGGGGGACTACAATGAGCAGTTCTTC. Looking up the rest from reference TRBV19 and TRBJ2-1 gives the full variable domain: DGGITQSPKYLFRKEGQNVTLSCEQNLNHDAMYWYRQDPGQGLRLIYYSQIVNDFQKGDIAEGYSVSREKKESFPLTVTSAQKNPTAFYLCASSTLAGDYNEQFFGPGTRLTVL.

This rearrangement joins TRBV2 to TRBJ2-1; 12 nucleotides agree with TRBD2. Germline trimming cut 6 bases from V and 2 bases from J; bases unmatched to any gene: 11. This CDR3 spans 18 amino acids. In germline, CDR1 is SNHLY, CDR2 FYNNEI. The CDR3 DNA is TGTGCCAGCAGAGCTAGCGGGAGGGGTAGAGGTACCTACAATGAGCAGTTCTTC. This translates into CASRASGRGRGTYNEQFF.

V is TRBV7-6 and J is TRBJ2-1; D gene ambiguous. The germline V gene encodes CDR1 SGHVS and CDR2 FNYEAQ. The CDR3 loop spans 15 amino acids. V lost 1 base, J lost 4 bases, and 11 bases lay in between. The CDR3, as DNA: TGTGCCAGCAGCTTAGGCGGCCAGCCGTACAATGAGCAGTTCTTC. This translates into CASSLGGQPYNEQFF. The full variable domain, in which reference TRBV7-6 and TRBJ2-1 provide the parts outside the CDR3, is GAGVSQSPRYKVTKRGQDVALRCDPISGHVSLYWYRQALGQGPEFLTYFNYEAQQDKSGLPNDRFSAERPEGSISTLTIQRTEQRDSAMYRCASSLGGQPYNEQFFGPGTRLTVL.

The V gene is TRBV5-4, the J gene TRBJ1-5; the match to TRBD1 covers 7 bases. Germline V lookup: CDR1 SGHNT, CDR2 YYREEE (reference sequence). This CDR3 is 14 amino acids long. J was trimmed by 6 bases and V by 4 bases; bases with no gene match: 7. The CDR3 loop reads CASSPDRAGQPQHF. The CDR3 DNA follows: TGTGCCAGCAGCCCAGACAGGGCCGGTCAGCCCCAGCATTTT.